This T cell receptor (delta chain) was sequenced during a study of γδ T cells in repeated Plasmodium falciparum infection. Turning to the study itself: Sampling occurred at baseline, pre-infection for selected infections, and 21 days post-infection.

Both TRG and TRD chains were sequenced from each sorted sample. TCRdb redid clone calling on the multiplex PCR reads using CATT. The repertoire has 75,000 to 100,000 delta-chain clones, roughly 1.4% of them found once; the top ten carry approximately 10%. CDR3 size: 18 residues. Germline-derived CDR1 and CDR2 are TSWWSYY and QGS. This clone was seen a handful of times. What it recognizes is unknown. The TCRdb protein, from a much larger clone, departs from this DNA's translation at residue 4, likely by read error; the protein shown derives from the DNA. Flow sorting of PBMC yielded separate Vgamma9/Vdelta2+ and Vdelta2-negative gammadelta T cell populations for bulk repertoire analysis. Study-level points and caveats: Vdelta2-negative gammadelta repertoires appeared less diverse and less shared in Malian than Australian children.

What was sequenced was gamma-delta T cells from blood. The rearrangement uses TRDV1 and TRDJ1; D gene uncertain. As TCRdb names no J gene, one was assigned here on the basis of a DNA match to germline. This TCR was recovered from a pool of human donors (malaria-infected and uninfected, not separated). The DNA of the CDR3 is TGTGCTCTTGAGGAACGTACGTTTGGACCGATGTACACCGATAAACTCATCTTT. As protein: CALEERTFGPMYTDKLIF.